Below are 23 T cell receptor beta chains sequenced from a single sample in a study of a mutant IDH1 vaccine in newly diagnosed glioma. Profiled with immunoSEQ multiplex PCR; TCRdb holds only in-frame clones, not every one. This sample has over 75,000 clones; 70% to 90% occur once, and the top ten carry roughly 0.54%. Described time point: baseline, week 1 (first vaccination visit). The sample's treatment: pre-vaccination baseline after standard-of-care therapy. Sample: PBMCs, taken from a glioma patient treated with radiotherapy, temozolomide or both. The origin of the receptors is a woman in her 50s with glioma.

This chain uses TRBV27 with TRBJ2-1; the match to TRBD2 covers 10 bases. The V and J ends lost 8 bases and 4 bases, in that order; junction bases with no gene match: 8. The CDR3 is 15 residues long. The germline gives CDR1 MNHEY, CDR2 SMNVEV (reference sequence). CDR3 protein: CASVLTSGIYNEQFF. CDR3 DNA sequence: TGTGCCAGCGTCCTAACTAGCGGGATTTACAATGAGCAGTTCTTC.

This clone was recorded once. This chain links TRBV28 with TRBJ1-5, with TRBD1 as a possible D gene (5 bases). Germline lookup yields CDR1 MDHEN and CDR2 SYDVKM. The CDR3 totals 14 residues. The germline V and J ends were trimmed by 7 bases and 5 bases, with 15 bases remaining between them. CDR3: CASIRRRGYQPQHF. The DNA of the CDR3 is TGTGCCAGCATCCGCCGCCGGGGGTATCAGCCCCAGCATTTT.

The V gene is TRBV5-1, the J gene TRBJ1-2; D uncertain. Germline V gene lookup returns CDR1 SGHRS and CDR2 YFSETQ. This CDR3 has 12 amino acids. Trimming took off 6 bases at V and 1 base at J, with 7 bases between the two ends. The CDR3 bases are TGCGCCAGCACTACAGATAACTATGGCTACACCTTC. As protein: CASTTDNYGYTF.

The chain joins TRBV6-5 to TRBJ1-2; D unclear. The germline V gene encodes CDR1 MNHEY and CDR2 SVGAGI. The CDR3 has 16 residues. V lost 0 bases to trimming and J lost 3 bases, with 14 bases between them. CDR3 sequence reads: CASSYSMSGDYYGYTF. In nucleotides, the CDR3 is TGTGCCAGCAGTTACTCGATGTCCGGAGACTACTATGGCTACACCTTC.

This chain joins TRBV13 and TRBJ2-7; 10 positions agree with TRBD2. This CDR3 is built from 15 residues. Germline lookup yields CDR1 PRHDT and CDR2 FYEKMQ (reference sequence). V trimming: 3 bases; J trimming: 4 bases; junction bases outside the gene matches: 6. In DNA, the CDR3 is TGTGCCAGCAGCTTGTGGACTAGCGGACCGTACGAGCAGTACTTC. Translated: CASSLWTSGPYEQYF.

The rearrangement uses TRBV7-9 and TRBJ2-1; D may be TRBD2 (7 bases). CDR3 size: 16 residues. From germline, CDR1 is SEHNR and CDR2 FQNEAQ (reference sequence). V lost 4 bases and J lost 9, with 22 bases in between. The CDR3 here is CASSSLFSGGRGEQFF. CDR3 DNA sequence: TGTGCCAGCAGCTCTTTATTCTCCGGGGGGCGGGGTGAGCAGTTCTTC.

V and J are TRBV29-1 and TRBJ2-2; 12 bases line up with TRBD2. The length of the CDR3 is 18 residues. Germline V gene data show CDR1 as SQVTM and CDR2 as ANQGSEA. The V and J ends lost 5 bases and 1 base, in that order; junction bases with no gene match: 11. The CDR3 nucleotides are TGCAGCGTTCTAGGGCTAGCGGGAGGGCGGTTGAACACCGGGGAGCTGTTTTTT. Its translation: CSVLGLAGGRLNTGELFF.

This chain links TRBV5-6 with TRBJ2-7; D uncertain. CDR1 SGHDT and CDR2 YYEEEE come from the germline V gene. Trimming shortened V by 0 bases and J by 0 bases, and 4 bases separated the two germline ends. The CDR3 runs 13 residues. In nucleotides, the CDR3 is TGTGCCAGCAGCTTGGTCAGCTCCTACGAGCAGTACTTC. The encoded protein is CASSLVSSYEQYF.

V and J are TRBV10-2 and TRBJ2-3; TRBD2 is a possible D gene (6 bases). Germline V gives CDR1 WSHSY, CDR2 SAAADI. Deletions cut 0 bases from V and 5 bases from J, with 12 bases between. This CDR3 is 15 amino acids long. CDR3 DNA sequence: TGCGCCAGCAGTGAGTCGAGACGGGACTTAGATACGCAGTATTTT. Encoded protein: CASSESRRDLDTQYF.

CDR3 DNA sequence: TGTGCCAGCAGTTTATACCCTAAAGAGGGGGGTGAAAAACTGTTTTTT. Protein product: CASSLYPKEGGEKLFF. The chain employs TRBV28 and TRBJ1-4; tentatively, D is TRBD1 (6 bases). The V gene's germline CDR1 is MDHEN and CDR2 SYDVKM. Trimming took off 1 base at V and 7 bases at J, with 16 bases between the two ends. The CDR3 is 16 amino acids.

This chain uses TRBV28 with TRBJ1-5; a possible D gene is TRBD1 (5 bases). The V end was cut by 5 bases, the J end by 0 bases, with 14 bases between. The CDR3 is made up of 16 amino acids. CDR1 is MDHEN and CDR2 is SYDVKM in the germline V gene. In DNA form, the CDR3 reads TGTGCCAGCAGTCTCTCCGGGGCCAATAGCAATCAGCCCCAGCATTTT. Amino acids: CASSLSGANSNQPQHF.

The chain joins TRBV18 to TRBJ2-3; the D gene is possibly TRBD1 (6 bases). V shed 5 bases and J shed 0 bases, with 12 bases lying between them. The CDR3 contains 15 residues. In germline, CDR1 is KGHSH, CDR2 LQKENI. The DNA of the CDR3 is TGTGCCAGCTCAGCCCTAGGGGGTAGCACAGATACGCAGTATTTT. As protein: CASSALGGSTDTQYF. Full variable domain (outside the CDR3, taken from reference TRBV18 and TRBJ2-3): NAGVMQNPRHLVRRRGQEARLRCSPMKGHSHVYWYRQLPEEGLKFMVYLQKENIIDESGMPKERFSAEFPKEGPSILRIQQVVRGDSAAYFCASSALGGSTDTQYFGPGTRLTVL.

The CDR3 protein is CASSLEFGTGNGEQYF. CDR3 bases: TGTGCCAGCAGCTTAGAGTTCGGGACAGGGAACGGAGAGCAGTACTTC. The V gene is TRBV11-3, the J gene TRBJ2-7, with 9 nucleotides matching TRBD1. V shed 0 bases and J 7 bases; nucleotides not matched to a gene: 10. Per the germline V gene, CDR1 is SGHNT and CDR2 is YENEEA. This CDR3 region has 16 residues.

The chain uses TRBV19 and TRBJ2-3; D not resolved. Germline CDR1 LNHDA, CDR2 SQIVND (reference sequence). Trimming shortened V by 3 bases and J by 2 bases, and 12 bases separated the two germline ends. This CDR3 spans 15 amino acids. The chain's CDR3 is CASSIFQPNTDTQYF. CDR3 bases: TGTGCCAGTAGTATCTTTCAGCCGAACACAGATACGCAGTATTTT. Full variable domain (missing parts from reference TRBV19 and TRBJ2-3): DGGITQSPKYLFRKEGQNVTLSCEQNLNHDAMYWYRQDPGQGLRLIYYSQIVNDFQKGDIAEGYSVSREKKESFPLTVTSAQKNPTAFYLCASSIFQPNTDTQYFGPGTRLTVL.

The gene calls are TRBV7-8 and TRBJ1-3, with D possibly being TRBD1 (6 bases). This CDR3 is 19 amino acids long. V dropped 5 bases and J dropped 0 bases, with 23 bases sitting between them. Germline CDR1 SGHVS, CDR2 FQNEAQ. CDR3 sequence (DNA): TGTGCCAGCAGCCCCTACAGGGTTCCCCCCCCTACCTCTGGAAACACCATATATTTT. The encoded protein is CASSPYRVPPPTSGNTIYF.

The count of this clone is one. The rearrangement uses TRBV19 and TRBJ2-5; D is ambiguous. Germline values: CDR1 LNHDA, CDR2 SQIVND (reference sequence). Trimming removed 1 base at V and 7 bases at J, with 13 bases between. This CDR3 has 14 amino acids. The CDR3 DNA reads TGTGCCAGTAGTATAGGGCGGAACCGTGGGACCCAGTACTTC. The encoded protein is CASSIGRNRGTQYF.

This chain links TRBV7-6 with TRBJ2-2; a weak D match, TRBD2 (5 bases). The CDR3 covers 14 residues. In germline, CDR1 is SGHVS, CDR2 FNYEAQ. The V end was cut by 3 bases, the J end by 15 bases, with 20 bases between. CDR3 residues: CASSLQGSPGKMFF. The DNA of the CDR3 is TGTGCCAGCAGCTTGCAAGGGTCTCCCGGGAAGATGTTTTTT.

The chain employs TRBV5-8 and TRBJ2-7, with D hard to call. In germline, CDR1 is SGHTS, CDR2 YDEGEE. CDR3 length: 17 residues. V shed 2 bases and J shed 6 bases, with 24 bases lying between them. The CDR3 sequence is CASSFPSTSRILGEQYF. The CDR3 coding sequence is TGTGCCAGCAGCTTCCCTTCGACATCCCGTATCCTCGGCGAGCAGTACTTC.

This rearrangement joins TRBV6-6 to TRBJ1-4; D gene unclear. CDR1 is MNHNY and CDR2 is SVGAGI in the germline V gene (reference sequence). There are 15 residues in the CDR3. The germline V and J ends were trimmed by 6 bases and 6 bases, with 17 bases remaining between them. CDR3 sequence (DNA): TGTGCCAGCAGCCAAAGTGGACTGAGAGATGAAAAACTGTTTTTT. It translates to CASSQSGLRDEKLFF.

The chain uses TRBV19 and TRBJ2-5; 9 bases match TRBD1. In germline, CDR1 is LNHDA, CDR2 SQIVND (reference sequence). Trimming took 5 bases from V and 4 from J; bases not matched to a gene: 5. The CDR3 covers 14 residues. CDR3 nucleotides: TGTGCCAGTAGTGGGACAGGGCTTGGAGAGACCCAGTACTTC. Translated: CASSGTGLGETQYF.

This chain connects TRBV6-5 to TRBJ2-7; 9 nucleotides align to TRBD1. From germline, CDR1 is MNHEY and CDR2 SVGAGI. The CDR3 length is 13 residues. CDR3 in DNA: TGTGCGGCAGTTCCGACAGGGGGCTACGAGCAGTACTTC. Translation: CAAVPTGGYEQYF.

The V gene is TRBV7-9, the J gene TRBJ2-3, with 8 bases identical to TRBD2. Unmatched junction bases numbered 10, after V lost 7 bases and J lost 4 bases. This CDR3 comprises 15 residues. The V gene's germline CDR1 is SEHNR and CDR2 FQNEAQ (reference sequence). The CDR3 coding sequence is TGTGCCAGCACCCTCGGGGGGGGCCCCCCAGATACGCAGTATTTT. Protein: CASTLGGGPPDTQYF.

This rearrangement joins TRBV5-1 to TRBJ2-5; 8 bases fit TRBD2. With 3 bases clipped from V and 5 bases from J, the junction kept 9 bases outside the gene matches. This CDR3 contains 15 residues. Germline V gives CDR1 SGHRS, CDR2 YFSETQ. The CDR3 bases are TGCGCCAGCAGCTACCTAGCGGGCCCGGGGGAGACCCAGTACTTC. Translated, it gives CASSYLAGPGETQYF.